This T cell receptor beta chain appears in the sequencing data of a study of blood T cell repertoires in COVID-19. About the study: PBMCs, B-cell-depleted T cells, or T cells provided the cDNA or gDNA that made up the material.

The protocol was immunoSEQ multiplex PCR, while the TCRdb copy is restricted to in-frame clones and leaves out a portion. The sample yields about 260,000 clones, approximately 82% seen once. The V gene end was trimmed by 5 bases and the J gene end by 2 bases; junction bases not matched to a gene: 2. This CDR3 region has 13 residues. Germline CDR1 LNHDA, CDR2 SQIVND (reference sequence). This sequence was found in a woman of 80 years or more with acute or convalescent COVID-19. V usage is TRBV19 and J usage is TRBJ1-1, with 7 bases identical to TRBD1. Sequences were obtained from peripheral blood. DNA for the CDR3: TGTGCCAGTAGTGGGACAGTTAACACTGAAGCTTTCTTT. It yields the protein CASSGTVNTEAFF. Full variable domain (missing parts from reference TRBV19 and TRBJ1-1): DGGITQSPKYLFRKEGQNVTLSCEQNLNHDAMYWYRQDPGQGLRLIYYSQIVNDFQKGDIAEGYSVSREKKESFPLTVTSAQKNPTAFYLCASSGTVNTEAFFGQGTRLTVV.